This is a list of T cell receptor beta chains from one sample in a study of technical replicates of blood from several donors. Repertoires were generated with immunoSEQ multiplex PCR, while TCRdb's copy carries only in-frame clones and drops some. This sample has 56,000 or so clones; about 95% occur once, and the top ten carry roughly 3.1%. The specimen sequenced was PBMCs. Receptor source: a human donor in good health. Some clones in this sample may be carry-over from other donors' samples. Each CDR3 is given with its conserved first and last residue. The D gene is left open where the match is weak. Clone sizes are given selectively: once, few, many, or a class where the clone is expanded.

v_call	j_call	clone_size	d_call	cdr3_nt	cdr3_aa
TRBV2	TRBJ1-5	-	-	TGTGCCAGCAGTCGGGATAATCAGCCCCAGCATTTT	CASSRDNQPQHF
TRBV4-1	TRBJ1-4	-	-	TGCGCCAGCGAAGACGGCGGGGGCAGCAATGAAAAACTGTTTTTT	CASEDGGGSNEKLFF
TRBV7-2	TRBJ1-1	-	-	TGTGCCAGCAGCTTACCGGCTGGGGGCCCGAACACTGAAGCTTTCTTT	CASSLPAGGPNTEAFF
TRBV7-6	TRBJ2-1	-	TRBD2	TGTGCCAGCAGCTTCGGGCTAGCGGGGGAGTCACCTCCATACAATGAGCAGTTCTTC	CASSFGLAGESPPYNEQFF
TRBV19	TRBJ1-2	-	TRBD1	TGTGCCAGTAGTCGGGACAGCTATGGCTACACCTTC	CASSRDSYGYTF
TRBV18	TRBJ2-3	-	-	TGTGCCAGCTCACCACCTCTCCTCACAGATACGCAGTATTTT	CASSPPLLTDTQYF
TRBV2	TRBJ1-4	once	TRBD1	TGTGCCAGCCGGGGTCCGGGACAGGGATTTGAAAAACTGTTTTTT	CASRGPGQGFEKLFF
TRBV5-1	TRBJ2-1	-	TRBD2	TGCGCCAGCAGCGGAGCGGGAGGGTACAATGAGCAGTTCTTC	CASSGAGGYNEQFF
TRBV6-1	TRBJ2-3	-	-	TGTGCCGCGCGGCAAAGCTGGCCAGATACGCAGTATTTT	CAARQSWPDTQYF
TRBV30	TRBJ2-7	-	-	TGTGCTTCCTCGTTACAGTCCTACGAGCAGTACTTC	CASSLQSYEQYF
TRBV2	TRBJ2-7	-	TRBD2	TGTGCCAGCGGGCCCTCAGGACTAGCGGGGACAACCTACGAGCAGTACTTC	CASGPSGLAGTTYEQYF